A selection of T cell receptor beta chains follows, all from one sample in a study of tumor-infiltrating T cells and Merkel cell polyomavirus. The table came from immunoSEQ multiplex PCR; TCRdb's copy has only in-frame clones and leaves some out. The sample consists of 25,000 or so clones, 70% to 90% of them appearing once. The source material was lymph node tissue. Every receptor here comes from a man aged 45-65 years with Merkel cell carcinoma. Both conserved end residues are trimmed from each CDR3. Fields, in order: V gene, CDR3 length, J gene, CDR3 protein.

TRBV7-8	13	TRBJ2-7	ASSLSGGPSYEQY
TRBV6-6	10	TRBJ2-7	ASSYPRGEQY
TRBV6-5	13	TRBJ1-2	ASSSYLGQGKGYT
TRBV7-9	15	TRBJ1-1	ASSPNRDRFVMGEAF
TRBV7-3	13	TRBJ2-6	ASSQGGKKANVLT
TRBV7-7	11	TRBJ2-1	ASSFREGDEQF
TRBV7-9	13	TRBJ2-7	ASSLPTTGAHEQY
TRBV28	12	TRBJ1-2	ASSFDTTYYGYT
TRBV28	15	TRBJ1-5	ASTPIGGALGYQPQH
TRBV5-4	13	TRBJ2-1	ASSPGLEEGHEQF
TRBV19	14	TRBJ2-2	ASSERTGANTGELF
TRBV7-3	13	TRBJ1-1	ASSSTGGWDTEAF
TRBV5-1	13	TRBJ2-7	ASSLTWEDPYEQY
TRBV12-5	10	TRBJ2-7	ASGLDSREQY
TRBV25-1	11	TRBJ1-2	ASSEYQGNGYT
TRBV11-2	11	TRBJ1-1	ASSSGLNTEAF
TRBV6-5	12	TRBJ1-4	ASRTLNTNEKLF
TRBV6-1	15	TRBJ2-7	ASSGVRGQVASYEQY
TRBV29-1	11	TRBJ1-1	SVSRAGMNEAF
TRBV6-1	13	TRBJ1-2	ASTHQGQGNYGYT
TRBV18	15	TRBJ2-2	ASSRTSAILGTGELF
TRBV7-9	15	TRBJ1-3	ASSSLSASGAGNTIY
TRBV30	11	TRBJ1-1	AWSLGVNTEAF
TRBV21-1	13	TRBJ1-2	ARGAEIREVYGYT
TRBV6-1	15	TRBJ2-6	ASSGRDRDSGANVLT
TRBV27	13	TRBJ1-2	ASRTLDREYSGYT
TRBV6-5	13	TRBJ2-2	ASSPDRVTTGELF
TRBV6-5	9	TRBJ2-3	ASRGTDTQY
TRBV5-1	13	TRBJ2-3	ASSSAGASTDTQY
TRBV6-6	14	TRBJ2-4	ASSYSIAGSKNIQY
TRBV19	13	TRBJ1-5	ASSARDRLVEPQH
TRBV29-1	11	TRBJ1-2	SAEYGDRAGYT
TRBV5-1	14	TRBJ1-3	ASSLTALDRGRTIY
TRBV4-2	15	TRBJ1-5	ASSQDPGQDSNQPQH
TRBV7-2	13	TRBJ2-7	ASSWGGLGGYEQY
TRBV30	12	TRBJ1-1	AWSDLQTNTEAF
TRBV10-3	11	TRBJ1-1	AISPGQNTEAF
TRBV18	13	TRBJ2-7	ASSPSRQGDLGQY
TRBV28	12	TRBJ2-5	ASSPGQDQETQY
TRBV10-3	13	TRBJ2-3	AIGDMGWGGDTQY
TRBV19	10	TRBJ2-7	ASDGGSYEQY
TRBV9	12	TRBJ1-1	ASTRQGANTEAF
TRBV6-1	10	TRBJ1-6	ASSELHSPLH
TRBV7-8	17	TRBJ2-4	ASSPRTSGGAAAKNIQY
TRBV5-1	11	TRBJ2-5	ASSPGRGETQY
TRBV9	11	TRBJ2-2	ASSVGGVGELF
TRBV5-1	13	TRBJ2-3	ASSLSKASTDTQY
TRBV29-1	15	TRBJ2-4	SVETVLLQAAKNIQY
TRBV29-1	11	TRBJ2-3	SGAGAFTDTQY
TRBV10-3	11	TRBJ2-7	AISWDRGYEQY
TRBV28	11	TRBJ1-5	ASKPTGSQPQH
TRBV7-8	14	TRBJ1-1	ASSLGQGGTNTEAF
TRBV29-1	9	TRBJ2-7	SVSSSYEQY
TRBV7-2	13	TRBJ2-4	ASSSGLGRQNIQY